The rows below give T cell receptor beta chains drawn from one sample of a study of blood T cell repertoires in COVID-19. Sequenced by immunoSEQ multiplex PCR; TCRdb stores in-frame clones only, minus some. The table records 140,000 to 150,000 clones, 88% of them present only once. Sequenced material: peripheral blood. All receptors come from a woman aged 50 to 60 with acute or convalescent COVID-19. Each CDR3 is given with its conserved first and last residue. D genes are given only for firm matches. Only some rows state a clone size, as once, few, many or a class for expanded clones.

j_call	v_call	d_call	clone_size	cdr3_aa	cdr3_nt
TRBJ2-3	TRBV7-6	-	-	CASSKTPRGTSTDTQYF	TGTGCCAGCAGCAAAACCCCCCGCGGTACTAGCACAGATACGCAGTATTTT
TRBJ1-2	TRBV28	-	few	CASSLNNYGYTF	TGTGCCAGTTCACTGAATAACTATGGCTACACCTTC
TRBJ1-5	TRBV5-8	-	few	CASSTGILNSNQPQHF	TGTGCCAGCAGCACAGGGATTCTAAATAGCAATCAGCCCCAGCATTTT
TRBJ1-2	TRBV6-5	-	-	CASSYSAVVPYGYTF	TGTGCCAGCAGTTACTCGGCGGTGGTGCCCTATGGCTACACCTTC
TRBJ2-1	TRBV5-1	TRBD2	-	CASSLEGLAGGPQNEQFF	TGCGCCAGCAGCTTGGAAGGACTAGCGGGAGGGCCCCAGAATGAGCAGTTCTTC
TRBJ2-1	TRBV2	-	-	CASSASVDKPLFNEQFF	TGTGCCAGCAGTGCGAGTGTTGACAAGCCGTTATTCAATGAGCAGTTCTTC
TRBJ1-5	TRBV6-5	-	-	CASGTWTDSNQPQHF	TGTGCCAGCGGTACGTGGACTGATAGCAATCAGCCCCAGCATTTT
TRBJ2-5	TRBV9	TRBD1	-	CASSPGTGVQETQYF	TGTGCCAGCAGCCCCGGGACAGGGGTTCAAGAGACCCAGTACTTC
TRBJ2-7	TRBV20-1	TRBD1	-	CSASEPGTGGYEQYF	TGCAGTGCTAGTGAACCGGGGACAGGGGGCTACGAGCAGTACTTC
TRBJ2-1	TRBV7-9	-	-	CASRLRVNEQFF	TGTGCCAGCAGACTCAGGGTTAATGAGCAGTTCTTC
TRBJ1-3	TRBV28	-	-	CASSTMGAPGGNTIYF	TGTGCCAGCAGCACGATGGGGGCCCCGGGTGGAAACACCATATATTTT
TRBJ2-3	TRBV4-1	-	-	CASSQVDMGFTDTQYF	TGCGCCAGCAGCCAAGTAGATATGGGCTTCACAGATACGCAGTATTTT
TRBJ1-1	TRBV18	-	-	CASSLLRGGMNTEAFF	TGTGCCAGCTCACTATTAAGAGGGGGAATGAACACTGAAGCTTTCTTT
TRBJ1-5	TRBV11-3	TRBD1	-	CASSSGTDSNQPQHF	TGTGCCAGCAGCTCCGGGACAGATAGCAATCAGCCCCAGCATTTT
TRBJ2-7	TRBV4-1	TRBD1	-	CASSPFTGTGSLEQYF	TGCGCCAGCAGCCCTTTTACCGGGACAGGGTCCTTGGAGCAGTACTTC
TRBJ1-1	TRBV18	TRBD1	few	CASSPGQMNTEAFF	TGTGCCAGCTCACCGGGACAGATGAACACTGAAGCTTTCTTT
TRBJ1-2	TRBV14	-	-	CASSQESFYGYTF	TGTGCCAGCAGCCAAGAAAGCTTTTATGGCTACACCTTC
TRBJ2-1	TRBV24-1	TRBD1	-	CATSLPTGRNEQFF	TGTGCCACCAGTCTCCCGACAGGGCGGAATGAGCAGTTCTTC